The 18 T cell receptor beta chains presented below share a single source sample, sequenced in a study of beta chain features in type 1 diabetes. Of the isolated RNA, all was reverse transcribed, and so the sequenced material was expressed TCRB transcripts. Measured with immunoSEQ multiplex PCR; TCRdb has only the in-frame clones, and not every one. The sample holds 810,000 or so clones, about a sixth seen once. The source material was naive CD4+ T cells from blood. These receptors originate from a woman aged 18-29 years in good health.

The rearrangement uses TRBV7-9 and TRBJ2-1; D may be TRBD1 (6 bases). Trimming removed 6 bases at V and 1 base at J, with 16 bases between. The CDR3 sequence is 16 residues long. Per germline, CDR1 SEHNR and CDR2 FQNEAQ (reference sequence). CDR3: CASRGDQTGSYNEQFF. CDR3 coding DNA: TGTGCCAGCAGGGGGGACCAGACAGGATCCTACAATGAGCAGTTCTTC. The full variable domain, its missing parts supplied by reference TRBV7-9 and TRBJ2-1, is DTGVSQNPRHKITKRGQNVTFRCDPISEHNRLYWYRQTLGQGPEFLTYFQNEAQLEKSRLLSDRFSAERPKGSFSTLEIQRTEQGDSAMYLCASRGDQTGSYNEQFFGPGTRLTVL.

The chain has TRBV9 and TRBJ1-2, with TRBD1 matching 7 bases. Germline-derived CDR1 and CDR2 are SGDLS and YYNGEE. CDR3 size: 15 residues. Germline trimming cut 2 bases from V and 4 bases from J; bases unmatched to any gene: 8. The CDR3 nucleotides are TGTGCCAGCAGCGTGGGAGGGGGCAGTCCCTATGGCTACACCTTC. This sequence encodes CASSVGGGSPYGYTF. Filled out from reference TRBV9 and TRBJ1-2, the complete variable domain reads DSGVTQTPKHLITATGQRVTLRCSPRSGDLSVYWYQQSLDQGLQFLIQYYNGEERAKGNILERFSAQQFPDLHSELNLSSLELGDSALYFCASSVGGGSPYGYTFGSGTRLTVV.

The chain links TRBV15 to TRBJ2-1, with D perhaps matching TRBD1 (6 bases). Per the germline V gene, CDR1 is LNHNV and CDR2 is YYDKDF (reference sequence). The CDR3 spans 15 residues. Trimming left V 5 bases short and J 8 bases short, with 19 bases between. CDR3 DNA sequence: TGTGCCACCAGCCCTCGGGACATTTTCCCTGATGAGCAGTTCTTC. Translation: CATSPRDIFPDEQFF.

This clone is a singleton in its sample. The gene calls are TRBV7-2 and TRBJ1-6; 8 nucleotides align to TRBD1. Germline lookup yields CDR1 SGHTA and CDR2 FQGNSA. This CDR3 is built from 14 residues. Trimming removed 5 bases from V and 9 bases from J; junction bases left unmatched: 6. The CDR3: CASSRQGQGSPLHF. In DNA, the CDR3 is TGTGCCAGCAGCCGACAGGGGCAGGGTTCACCCCTCCACTTT.

In regard to this clone: Other nucleotide sequences from this sample produce the same CDR3. The chain has TRBV7-9 and TRBJ2-1; D gene unclear. Trimming stripped 0 bases from V and 10 bases from J, with 10 bases between. The CDR3 totals 13 residues. Germline V gene sequence: CDR1 SEHNR, CDR2 FQNEAQ (reference sequence). The CDR3 reads CASSLARGGEQFF. The DNA for the CDR3 is TGTGCCAGCAGCTTAGCGCGCGGTGGCGAGCAGTTCTTC. The full variable domain, completed using reference TRBV7-9 and TRBJ2-1, is DTGVSQNPRHKITKRGQNVTFRCDPISEHNRLYWYRQTLGQGPEFLTYFQNEAQLEKSRLLSDRFSAERPKGSFSTLEIQRTEQGDSAMYLCASSLARGGEQFFGPGTRLTVL.

V usage is TRBV18 and J usage is TRBJ1-4, with D possibly matching TRBD1 (6 bases). This CDR3 region has 15 residues. CDR1 is KGHSH and CDR2 is LQKENI in the germline V gene. Trimming pared 1 base from V and 4 bases from J, leaving 10 bases between. CDR3 DNA sequence: TGTGCCAGCTCACCACGCGGCAGGGGTAATGAAAAACTGTTTTTT. This codes for CASSPRGRGNEKLFF. The complete variable domain, with remaining parts taken from reference TRBV18 and TRBJ1-4, reads NAGVMQNPRHLVRRRGQEARLRCSPMKGHSHVYWYRQLPEEGLKFMVYLQKENIIDESGMPKERFSAEFPKEGPSILRIQQVVRGDSAAYFCASSPRGRGNEKLFFGSGTQLSVL.

Points on this clone: Other DNA sequences in the sample encode the same CDR3. The chain uses TRBV5-1 and TRBJ1-1; D remains ambiguous. The germline gives CDR1 SGHRS, CDR2 YFSETQ. V dropped 0 bases and J dropped 4 bases, with 7 bases sitting between them. The CDR3 runs 13 residues. The DNA for the CDR3 is TGCGCCAGCAGCTTGGCTGGGAGCACTGAAGCTTTCTTT. It specifies CASSLAGSTEAFF.

The V call is TRBV6-6, the J call TRBJ2-3; D possibly corresponds to TRBD2 (6 bases). Germline-derived CDR1 and CDR2 are MNHNY and SVGAGI (reference sequence). Trimming stripped 4 bases from V and 7 bases from J, with 18 bases between. This CDR3 spans 15 amino acids. The CDR3 DNA follows: TGTGCCAGCAGTTCCCCTACTGGGACTGCCAATACGCAGTATTTT. It encodes CASSSPTGTANTQYF.

Only a few counts were recorded for this clone. CDR3 coding DNA: TGTGCCAGCAGTTACGCCCAGGGAAACATTCAGTACTTC. Its translation is CASSYAQGNIQYF. This chain uses TRBV6-5 with TRBJ2-4; possibly TRBD1 for D (5 bases). This CDR3 region has 13 residues. V was cut by 2 bases and J by 6 bases, with 8 bases left in between. CDR1 and CDR2 (germline): MNHEY, SVGAGI.

The J gene is TRBJ2-5, the V gene TRBV15; 9 bases match TRBD2. The better agreement between TRBJ2-7 and the DNA end casts doubt on the J call. Germline V gene data show CDR1 as LNHNV and CDR2 as YYDKDF (reference sequence). This CDR3 comprises 15 residues. The CDR3 coding sequence is TGTGCCACCAGCAGAGGACTAGCGGAACCATACGAGCAGTACTTC. This sequence encodes CATSRGLAEPYEQYF.

This clone was counted only a few times. The CDR3 sequence is CASSQDVGYEQYF. The CDR3 nucleotides are TGCGCCAGCAGCCAAGATGTGGGATACGAGCAGTACTTC. The chain couples TRBV4-3 to TRBJ2-7; D uncertain. The CDR3 runs 13 residues. Germline CDR1 is LGHNA and CDR2 is YSLEER. Trimming left V 0 bases short and J 4 bases short, with 7 bases between.

This rearrangement joins TRBV29-1 to TRBJ1-1; TRBD1 might be the D (5 bases). CDR1 and CDR2 (germline): SQVTM, ANQGSEA. This CDR3 has 12 residues. V was pared by 0 bases and J by 10 bases, with 12 bases between. CDR3 sequence: CSVEDPQGSAFF. Written as DNA, the CDR3 is TGCAGCGTTGAAGATCCGCAGGGATCAGCTTTCTTT.

This clone was detected only a few times. The sample has other DNA sequences that encode this CDR3 too. The chain is built from TRBV20-1 and TRBJ2-1; possibly TRBD2 for D (5 bases). Deletions cut 2 bases from V and 10 bases from J, with 6 bases between. CDR3 length: 10 amino acids. Germline V lookup: CDR1 DFQATT, CDR2 SNEGSKA (reference sequence). The CDR3 sequence is CSARRGEQFF. CDR3 sequence (DNA): TGCAGTGCTAGACGAGGGGAGCAGTTCTTC.

The sample holds a few counts of this clone. V usage is TRBV27 and J usage is TRBJ2-2, with D uncertain. CDR3 length equals 12 residues. Germline assignment: CDR1 MNHEY and CDR2 SMNVEV (reference sequence). V lost 5 bases and J 2 bases, leaving 3 bases between the germline ends. CDR3 nucleotides: TGTGCCAGCAGTGAAAACACCGGGGAGCTGTTTTTT. Protein sequence: CASSENTGELFF.

This clone was counted between two and nine times. J is TRBJ2-5 and V is TRBV10-1, with 7 nucleotides matching TRBD1. Per germline, CDR1 WNHNN and CDR2 SYGVQD (reference sequence). Unmatched junction bases numbered 2, after V lost 6 bases and J lost 1 base. The CDR3 loop spans 13 amino acids. DNA of the CDR3: TGCGCCAGCAGAGGGGACAGCCAAGAGACCCAGTACTTC. This encodes CASRGDSQETQYF.

This clone was seen a few times. This rearrangement joins TRBV2 to TRBJ1-1, with D unclear. CDR1 SNHLY and CDR2 FYNNEI come from the germline V gene. With 4 bases removed from V and 4 bases from J, the gap between germline ends came to 7 bases. CDR3 length: 12 residues. CDR3 nucleotides: TGTGCCAGCAGTGTCGGGTTCACTGAAGCTTTCTTT. It translates to CASSVGFTEAFF.

The genes are TRBV9 and TRBJ1-4; D is perhaps TRBD1 (6 bases). Germline CDR1 SGDLS, CDR2 YYNGEE. The CDR3 covers 15 residues. Trimming removed 4 bases from V and 8 bases from J, with 18 bases in between. Here the CDR3 reads CASSPAGGLGEKLFF. The CDR3 DNA follows: TGTGCCAGCAGCCCCGCGGGGGGGCTGGGAGAAAAACTGTTTTTT.

Comment on this clone: Other DNA sequences from this sample encode an identical CDR3 as well. The gene calls are TRBV6-1 and TRBJ2-6; D gene uncertain. Germline V gives CDR1 MNHNS, CDR2 SASEGT. The CDR3 covers 13 residues. V gave up 3 bases and J gave up 0 bases, with 0 bases separating them. CDR3 loop: CASSDSGANVLTF. The DNA for the CDR3 is TGTGCCAGCAGTGACTCTGGGGCCAACGTCCTGACTTTC.